The clone carrying this T cell receptor (beta chain) was observed many times. Antigen unknown. This sample was taken from a study of T-cell reconstitution after alpha-beta-depleted transplantation in children. Study-wide points: As was reported, about two months after transplant, alpha-beta T cells came from several hundred expanded graft clones. Elevated TCRbeta diversity at day 60 was traced, in some patients, to surviving recipient T cells and thymic progenitors.

Trimming left V 3 bases short and J 5 bases short, with 7 bases between. The CDR3 has 12 residues. Unique molecular identifiers featured in how the TCRbeta library was prepared. TCRdb reprocessed the PCR reads via MiXCR and lists one record per CDR3 protein. This sample has 700,000 or so distinct CDR3 sequences, with around 13% found just once. Sequencing used PBMCs, obtained before TCRalphabeta/CD19-depleted stem cell transplant. The origin of this receptor is a girl aged 2 to 9 with congenital amegakaryocytic thrombocytopenia, due to receive a stem cell transplant. J is TRBJ2-5 and V is TRBV12-3 or TRBV12-4; D might be TRBD1 (6 bases). The CDR3, as DNA: TGTGCCAGCAGTTTTGACAGGGAGACCCAGTACTTC. Protein sequence: CASSFDRETQYF.